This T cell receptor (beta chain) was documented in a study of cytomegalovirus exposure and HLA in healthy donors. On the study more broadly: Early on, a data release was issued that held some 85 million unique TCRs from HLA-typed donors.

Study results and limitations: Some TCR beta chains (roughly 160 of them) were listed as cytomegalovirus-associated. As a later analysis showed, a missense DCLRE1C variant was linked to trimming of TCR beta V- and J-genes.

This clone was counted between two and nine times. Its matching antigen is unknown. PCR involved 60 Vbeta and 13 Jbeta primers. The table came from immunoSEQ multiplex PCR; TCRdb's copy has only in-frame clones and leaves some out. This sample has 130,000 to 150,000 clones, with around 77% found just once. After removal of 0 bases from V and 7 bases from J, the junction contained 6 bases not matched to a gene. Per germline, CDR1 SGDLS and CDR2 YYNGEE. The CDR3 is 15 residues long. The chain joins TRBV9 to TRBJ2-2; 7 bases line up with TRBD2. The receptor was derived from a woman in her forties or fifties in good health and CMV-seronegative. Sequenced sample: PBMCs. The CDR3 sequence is CASSVGQRGNGELFF. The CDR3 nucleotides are TGTGCCAGCAGCGTAGGTCAGCGGGGAAACGGGGAGCTGTTTTTT.